What follows are 17 T cell receptor beta chains derived from one specimen sequenced in a study of shared clonotypes between healthy human individuals. Cells designated naive CD8 were CD45RO-negative and were positively selected for CCR7, with terminally differentiated effector memory CD45RA+ cells excluded. The method was immunoSEQ multiplex PCR; TCRdb's version includes in-frame clones alone and lacks a portion of them. The top ten clones hold roughly 1.1% of a sample with roughly 2 million clones, approximately 94% of them seen once. Sequenced input: naive CD8+ T cells sorted from blood. The source of these receptors is a young man in good health.

V usage is TRBV13 and J usage is TRBJ2-7; no reliable D call. Germline V lookup: CDR1 PRHDT, CDR2 FYEKMQ (reference sequence). The CDR3 sequence is 13 residues long. Trimming took 1 base from V and 6 from J, leaving 10 bases between them. CDR3 sequence reads: CASSLAPSAEQYF. In nucleotides, the CDR3 is TGTGCCAGCAGCTTAGCGCCCTCAGCCGAGCAGTACTTC.

This clone was recorded only once. The sample carries other DNA sequences with the same CDR3. The J gene is TRBJ2-7, the V gene TRBV6-5, with D possibly being TRBD1 (6 bases). V was trimmed by 6 bases and J by 1 base, leaving 10 bases between them. The CDR3 length is 13 residues. The germline gives CDR1 MNHEY, CDR2 SVGAGI. CDR3: CASSPRGSYEQYF. The CDR3 DNA reads as TGTGCCAGCAGCCCCAGGGGTTCCTACGAGCAGTACTTC.

The chain employs TRBV15 and TRBJ2-5; no clear D gene. Trimming stripped 5 bases from V and 0 bases from J, with 10 bases between. CDR1 is LNHNV and CDR2 is YYDKDF in the germline V gene (reference sequence). The CDR3 contains 14 residues. The CDR3, as DNA: TGTGCCACCAGCTCCCGGGCGTACCAAGAGACCCAGTACTTC. Translation gives CATSSRAYQETQYF.

The chain carries TRBV27 and TRBJ1-2; D is unclear. The CDR3 is made up of 15 amino acids. Trimming took 5 bases from V and 4 from J, leaving 17 bases between them. Germline CDR1 and CDR2: MNHEY and SMNVEV (reference sequence). The DNA of the CDR3 is TGTGCCAGCAGTCCTCGGGGAGAGAACGTCTATGGCTACACCTTC. As protein: CASSPRGENVYGYTF.

The chain links TRBV4-1 to TRBJ2-7; D call uncertain. Germline CDR1 MGHRA, CDR2 YSYEKL. The CDR3 is made up of 14 amino acids. Trimming cost V 1 base and J 0 bases, with 7 bases left between them. CDR3 sequence reads: CASSQAVGSYEQYF. The CDR3 nucleotides are TGCGCCAGCAGCCAAGCTGTTGGCTCCTACGAGCAGTACTTC.

This chain links TRBV27 with TRBJ2-7; no firm D call. CDR1 and CDR2 (germline): MNHEY, SMNVEV (reference sequence). The CDR3 spans 13 residues. V dropped 3 bases and J dropped 5 bases, with 11 bases sitting between them. The CDR3 region is CASSFLDVHEQYF. The CDR3 nucleotides are TGTGCCAGCAGTTTTCTGGACGTCCACGAGCAGTACTTC.

This chain joins TRBV6-5 and TRBJ2-5; TRBD2 agrees at 11 bases. The junction had 5 bases not matched to a gene; V was cut back by 7 bases and J by 1 base. From germline, CDR1 is MNHEY and CDR2 SVGAGI. The CDR3 loop spans 15 amino acids. CDR3 protein: CASMLAGGVQETQYF. The CDR3 nucleotides read TGTGCCAGCATGTTAGCGGGGGGGGTCCAAGAGACCCAGTACTTC.

Points on this clone: Other nucleotide sequences in the sample specify the same CDR3. The CDR3 loop is CASSLAGSSYEQYF. The CDR3 DNA sequence: TGTGCCAGCAGTCTAGCGGGGAGCTCCTACGAGCAGTACTTC. The V call is TRBV28, the J call TRBJ2-7; 9 nucleotides align to TRBD2. The CDR3 covers 14 residues. J lost 0 bases, V lost 5 bases, and 2 bases had no gene match. Germline V gene data show CDR1 as MDHEN and CDR2 as SYDVKM.

The J gene is TRBJ2-1, the V gene TRBV5-8; TRBD2 agrees at 10 bases. The CDR3 covers 15 residues. The V gene's germline CDR1 is SGHTS and CDR2 YDEGEE. The V segment lost 4 bases and the J segment 5 bases; nucleotides outside the gene matches: 6. The CDR3 sequence: CASSALAGINNEQFF. CDR3 sequence (DNA): TGTGCCAGCAGCGCACTAGCGGGAATAAACAATGAGCAGTTCTTC.

V is TRBV19 and J is TRBJ2-2; D is ambiguous. This CDR3 region has 13 residues. The V gene's germline CDR1 is LNHDA and CDR2 SQIVND (reference sequence). V gave up 7 bases and J gave up 1 base, with 7 bases separating them. The DNA of the CDR3 is TGTGCCAGTAACTATTTGAACACCGGGGAGCTGTTTTTT. It yields the protein CASNYLNTGELFF.

Of note for this clone: The same CDR3 is also encoded by other DNA sequences in this sample. The chain joins TRBV6-5 to TRBJ2-7; maybe TRBD1 (6 bases). This CDR3 region has 12 residues. CDR1 is MNHEY, CDR2 SVGAGI, per germline. The V gene lost 8 bases and the J gene lost 6 bases, with 14 bases spanning the gap. The CDR3, as DNA: TGTGCCAGCCGGGACACGGACATCGAGCAGTACTTC. Residues: CASRDTDIEQYF.

In its sample, this clone was seen once. Additional DNA sequences in this sample encode the identical CDR3. V gene TRBV7-9 combines with J gene TRBJ2-7; D is uncertain. Germline V lookup: CDR1 SEHNR, CDR2 FQNEAQ (reference sequence). The CDR3 covers 12 residues. The ends were cut back, 4 bases at V and 4 bases at J, with 8 bases in the middle. Here the CDR3 DNA reads TGTGCCAGCAGCTCAGGTGCTTACGAGCAGTACTTC. It specifies CASSSGAYEQYF.

The CDR3 region is CASSLGQGFDEQYF. As DNA, the CDR3 is TGTGCCAGCAGTTTGGGACAGGGCTTCGACGAGCAGTACTTC. The chain joins TRBV11-2 to TRBJ2-7; 9 nucleotides match TRBD1. This CDR3 region has 14 residues. J gave up 5 bases and V 6 bases, and 8 bases lay outside the gene matches. Germline CDR1 reads SGHAT; CDR2 reads FQNNGV.

The chain is built from TRBV28 and TRBJ2-3, with D perhaps TRBD2 (6 bases). Deletions cut 6 bases from V and 5 bases from J, with 15 bases between. Looked up from germline, CDR1 is MDHEN and CDR2 is SYDVKM. This CDR3 is 14 amino acids long. CDR3 bases: TGTGCCAGCAGCCCGGGGCCGGGGGTAGATACGCAGTATTTT. It codes for CASSPGPGVDTQYF.

The genes are TRBV7-6 and TRBJ2-5; possibly TRBD1 for D (5 bases). CDR3 size: 19 residues. Germline CDR1 and CDR2: SGHVS and FNYEAQ. V lost 3 bases to trimming and J lost 2 bases, with 25 bases between them. CDR3 sequence (DNA): TGTGCCAGCAGCTTCCCCGAACACGGCCAGGGCGGAGATCAAGAGACCCAGTACTTC. Translated: CASSFPEHGQGGDQETQYF.

V is TRBV11-2 and J is TRBJ2-1; the D gene is possibly TRBD2 (6 bases). V was pared by 1 base and J by 10 bases, with 17 bases between. The V gene's germline CDR1 is SGHAT and CDR2 FQNNGV. The CDR3 runs to 15 residues. The CDR3 nucleotides are TGTGCCAGCAGCTTAGGGGCGGGGCCGGGAGAGGAGCAGTTCTTC. The encoded protein is CASSLGAGPGEEQFF. Full variable domain (rest looked up from reference TRBV11-2 and TRBJ2-1): EAGVAQSPRYKIIEKRQSVAFWCNPISGHATLYWYQQILGQGPKLLIQFQNNGVVDDSQLPKDRFSAERLKGVDSTLKIQPAKLEDSAVYLCASSLGAGPGEEQFFGPGTRLTVL.

V gene TRBV9 combines with J gene TRBJ1-2; 9 nucleotides align to TRBD1. There are 15 residues in the CDR3. The germline V gene has CDR1 SGDLS and CDR2 YYNGEE. V was clipped by 3 bases and J by 4 bases; unmatched bases: 7. The CDR3 nucleotides are TGTGCCAGCAGCGAGGGACAGGGAGAGGTCTATGGCTACACCTTC. This translates into CASSEGQGEVYGYTF.